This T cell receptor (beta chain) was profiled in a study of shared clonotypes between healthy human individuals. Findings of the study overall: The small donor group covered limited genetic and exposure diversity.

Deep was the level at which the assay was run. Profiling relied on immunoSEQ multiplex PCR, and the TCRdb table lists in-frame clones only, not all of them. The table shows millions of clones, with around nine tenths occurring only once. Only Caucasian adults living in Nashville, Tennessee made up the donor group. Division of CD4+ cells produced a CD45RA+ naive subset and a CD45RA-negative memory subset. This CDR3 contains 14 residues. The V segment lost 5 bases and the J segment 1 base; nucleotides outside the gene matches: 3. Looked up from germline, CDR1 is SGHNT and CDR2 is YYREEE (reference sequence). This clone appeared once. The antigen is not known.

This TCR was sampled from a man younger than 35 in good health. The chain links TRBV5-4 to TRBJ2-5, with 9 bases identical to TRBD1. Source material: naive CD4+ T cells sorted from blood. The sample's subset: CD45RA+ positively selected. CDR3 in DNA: TGTGCCAGCAGTCGGACAGGGGCCCAAGAGACCCAGTACTTC. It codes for CASSRTGAQETQYF.